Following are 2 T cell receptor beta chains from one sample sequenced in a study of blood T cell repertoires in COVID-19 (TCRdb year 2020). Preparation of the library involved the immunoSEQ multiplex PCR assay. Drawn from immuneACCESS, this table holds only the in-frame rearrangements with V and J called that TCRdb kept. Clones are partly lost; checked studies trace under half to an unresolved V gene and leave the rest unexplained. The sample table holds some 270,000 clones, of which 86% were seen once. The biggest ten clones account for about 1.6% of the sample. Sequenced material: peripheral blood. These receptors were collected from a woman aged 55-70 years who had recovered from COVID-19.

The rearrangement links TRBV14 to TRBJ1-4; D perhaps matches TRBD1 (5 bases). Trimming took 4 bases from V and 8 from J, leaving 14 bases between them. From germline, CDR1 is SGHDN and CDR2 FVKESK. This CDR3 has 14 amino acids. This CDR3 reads CASSPGTAGEKLFF. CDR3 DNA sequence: TGTGCCAGCAGCCCCGGGACGGCGGGAGAAAAACTGTTTTTT. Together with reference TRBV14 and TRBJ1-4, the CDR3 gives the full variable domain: EAGVTQFPSHSVIEKGQTVTLRCDPISGHDNLYWYRRVMGKEIKFLLHFVKESKQDESGMPNNRFLAERTGGTYSTLKVQPAELEDSGVYFCASSPGTAGEKLFFGSGTQLSVL.

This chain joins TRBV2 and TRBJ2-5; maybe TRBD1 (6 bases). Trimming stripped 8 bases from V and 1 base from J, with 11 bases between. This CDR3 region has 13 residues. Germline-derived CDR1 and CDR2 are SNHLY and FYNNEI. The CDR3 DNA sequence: TGTGCCAGCGGGGGCAGGGTCCAAGAGACCCAGTACTTC. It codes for CASGGRVQETQYF.